This TCR beta chain originates from a study of T cell repertoires in cytomegalovirus infection. At the level of the study: Through public TCR beta signatures, both CMV infection and matching HLA type were indicated.

In TCRdb, the reads were re-called with MiXCR into one record per CDR3 protein. The sample yields around 290,000 distinct CDR3 sequences, roughly 25% seen once. This clonotype showed up many times. The antigen is unknown. The CDR3 covers 16 residues. CDR1 is MDHEN, CDR2 SYDVKM, per germline. The V end lost 2 bases, the J end lost 3 bases, and 13 bases lay between the germline ends. Broader study findings: Carriers of CMV plus the relevant HLA were identified by cumulative public TCR beta family frequency. Clonotypes of TCR beta that were HLA-C-restricted and CMV-specific dominated the ex vivo response.

Sequenced: PBMCs. V usage is TRBV28 and J usage is TRBJ2-2, with D possibly matching TRBD1 (6 bases). This TCR derives from a human donor in good health (CMV status not recorded). Some clones in this sample may be carry-over from other donors' samples. Written as DNA, the CDR3 is TGTGCCAGCAGTTTAAGTCGGGACACATACACCGGGGAGCTGTTTTTT. Translating it yields CASSLSRDTYTGELFF.